Each of the 10 T cell receptor beta chains below was sequenced from the same sample in a study of blood T cells in healthy people across ages. Then a second PCR, running about 6 to 12 cycles, was carried out with a sample-barcoded 5' primer and a J-beta primer mix. One entry per CDR3 protein, called by TCRdb with MiXCR from the 5' RACE reads. The table includes about 970,000 distinct CDR3 sequences, roughly 51% detected once. Sequences were obtained from blood. All receptors come from a woman aged 55-70 years in good health.

This clonotype was detected only a few times. This chain links TRBV20-1 with TRBJ2-3; the D is unclear. The length of the CDR3 is 12 residues. V was clipped by 1 base and J by 6 bases, with 8 bases between them. Looked up from germline, CDR1 is DFQATT and CDR2 is SNEGSKA (reference sequence). The CDR3 sequence: CSARVVLDTQYF. Written as DNA, the CDR3 is TGCAGTGCTAGAGTGGTCCTGGATACGCAGTATTTT.

The V gene is TRBV2, the J gene TRBJ2-3; D ambiguous. The V and J ends lost 1 base and 0 bases respectively, with 8 bases between them. The CDR3 consists of 15 residues. Germline V gene lookup returns CDR1 SNHLY and CDR2 FYNNEI. CDR3 in DNA: TGTGCCAGCAGTGAAGAGGGCCCTAGCACAGATACGCAGTATTTT. Its protein product is CASSEEGPSTDTQYF.

This clonotype was counted only a few times. In nucleotides, the CDR3 is TGTGCCAGCAGCCCCACCGGGACTACCTACAATGAGCAGTTCTTC. Residues: CASSPTGTTYNEQFF. This chain joins TRBV9 and TRBJ2-1, with TRBD2 matching 7 bases. V was clipped by 4 bases and J by 2 bases; unmatched bases: 6. Germline lookup yields CDR1 SGDLS and CDR2 YYNGEE. The CDR3 has 15 amino acids.

The chain links TRBV6-1 to TRBJ2-1; 8 bases fit TRBD2. V trimming: 2 bases; J trimming: 10 bases; junction bases outside the gene matches: 10. The CDR3 covers 15 residues. Germline V CDR1 and CDR2: MNHNS, SASEGT. CDR3 residues: CASSEPWGIAGEQFF. CDR3 in DNA: TGTGCCAGCAGTGAACCTTGGGGAATAGCGGGAGAGCAGTTCTTC.

This chain uses TRBV7-9 with TRBJ2-5; D gene ambiguous. The V gene's germline CDR1 is SEHNR and CDR2 FQNEAQ (reference sequence). The CDR3 is 14 residues long. V was trimmed by 5 bases and J by 5 bases, leaving 15 bases between them. Written as DNA, the CDR3 is TGTGCCAGCAGCCAATTCACGGCGCTGGAGACCCAGTACTTC. Translated, it gives CASSQFTALETQYF.

The V and J genes are TRBV4-1 and TRBJ2-5; TRBD1 matches at 7 bases. This CDR3 has 16 amino acids. Germline V gene lookup returns CDR1 MGHRA and CDR2 YSYEKL. V dropped 3 bases and J dropped 2; count of bases not matched to a gene: 9. CDR3 nucleotides: TGCGCCAGCAGCCAGAACTCGGGGACAGAACAAGAGACCCAGTACTTC. Its protein is CASSQNSGTEQETQYF.

V gene TRBV3-1 combines with J gene TRBJ1-4, with D unclear. The V gene's germline CDR1 is LGHDT and CDR2 YNNKEL (reference sequence). The CDR3 length is 14 residues. V lost 3 bases to trimming and J lost 8 bases, with 13 bases between them. CDR3 nucleotides: TGTGCCAGCAGCCATCAACGAGGAGGGGAAAAACTGTTTTTT. Its protein is CASSHQRGGEKLFF. Variable domain in full (rest from reference TRBV3-1 and TRBJ1-4): DTAVSQTPKYLVTQMGNDKSIKCEQNLGHDTMYWYKQDSKKFLKIMFSYNNKELIINETVPNRFSPKSPDKAHLNLHINSLELGDSAVYFCASSHQRGGEKLFFGSGTQLSVL.

The chain recombines TRBV6-6 with TRBJ2-7; TRBD2 might be the D (6 bases). Per germline, CDR1 MNHNY and CDR2 SVGAGI (reference sequence). V was pared by 6 bases and J by 2 bases, with 20 bases between. The CDR3 length is 16 residues. The CDR3 DNA follows: TGTGCCAGCAGGAATCCACTAGCTGTGGGTACCTACGAGCAGTACTTC. Protein product: CASRNPLAVGTYEQYF.

This clonotype was picked up a small number of times. This chain uses TRBV12-3 or TRBV12-4 with TRBJ2-5, with 9 bases aligning to TRBD1. CDR3 size: 15 residues. Trimming at V came to 6 bases and at J to 4 bases, leaving 9 bases not matched to a gene. The CDR3 sequence: CASSPPQGAGETQYF. CDR3 nucleotide sequence: TGTGCCAGCAGCCCCCCACAGGGGGCGGGAGAGACCCAGTACTTC.

This clonotype was recorded a few times. The chain joins TRBV5-5 to TRBJ2-7; D may correspond to TRBD1 or TRBD2 (5 bases each). Germline CDR1 SGHKS, CDR2 YYEKEE (reference sequence). The CDR3 length is 17 residues. V shed 0 bases and J shed 4 bases, with 20 bases lying between them. This CDR3 is CASSLAEGNRHPYEQYF. DNA for the CDR3: TGTGCCAGCAGCTTGGCCGAGGGGAACAGGCACCCATACGAGCAGTACTTC.